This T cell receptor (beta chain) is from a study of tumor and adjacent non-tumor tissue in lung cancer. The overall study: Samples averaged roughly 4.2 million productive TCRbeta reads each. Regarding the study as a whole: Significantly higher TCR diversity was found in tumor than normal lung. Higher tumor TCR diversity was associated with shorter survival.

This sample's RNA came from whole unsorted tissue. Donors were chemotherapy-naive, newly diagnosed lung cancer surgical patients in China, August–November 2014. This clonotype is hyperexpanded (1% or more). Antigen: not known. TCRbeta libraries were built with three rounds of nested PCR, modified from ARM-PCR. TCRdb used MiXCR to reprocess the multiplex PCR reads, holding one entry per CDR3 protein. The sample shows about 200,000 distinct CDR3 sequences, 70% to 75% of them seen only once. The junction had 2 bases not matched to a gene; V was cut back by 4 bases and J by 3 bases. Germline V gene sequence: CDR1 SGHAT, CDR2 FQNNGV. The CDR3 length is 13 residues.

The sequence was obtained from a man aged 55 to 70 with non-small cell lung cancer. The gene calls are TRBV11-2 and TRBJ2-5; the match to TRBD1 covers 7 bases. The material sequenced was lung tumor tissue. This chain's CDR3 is CASSSTGEETQYF. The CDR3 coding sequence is TGTGCCAGCAGCTCTACAGGGGAAGAGACCCAGTACTTC.